This T cell receptor beta chain appears in the sequencing data of a study of blood T cell repertoires in COVID-19. Overall study: Samples came from the United States, Italy and Spain, spanning acute and convalescent COVID-19. Sources were T cells, B-cell-depleted T cells, or PBMCs; the material itself was cDNA or gDNA.

In the source study's methods: Reference gene primer amplification gave estimated nucleated cell counts. TCRdb keeps only in-frame clones here, not all; method: immunoSEQ multiplex PCR. For V, J and clone size, that table is used; D and trimming come from the DNA. In the table there are 130,000 to 150,000 clones, approximately 80% of which are singletons. Germline lookup yields CDR1 SQVTM and CDR2 ANQGSEA. Unmatched junction bases numbered 10, after V lost 5 bases and J lost 0 bases. The CDR3 totals 15 residues. What was sequenced was peripheral blood. The origin of this receptor is a human donor in a cohort sampled during active COVID-19. J is TRBJ2-7 and V is TRBV29-1, with TRBD1 matching over 7 bases. The CDR3 sequence is CSVYGRRDSSYEQYF. The CDR3, as DNA: TGCAGCGTTTATGGAAGACGGGACAGCTCCTACGAGCAGTACTTC.